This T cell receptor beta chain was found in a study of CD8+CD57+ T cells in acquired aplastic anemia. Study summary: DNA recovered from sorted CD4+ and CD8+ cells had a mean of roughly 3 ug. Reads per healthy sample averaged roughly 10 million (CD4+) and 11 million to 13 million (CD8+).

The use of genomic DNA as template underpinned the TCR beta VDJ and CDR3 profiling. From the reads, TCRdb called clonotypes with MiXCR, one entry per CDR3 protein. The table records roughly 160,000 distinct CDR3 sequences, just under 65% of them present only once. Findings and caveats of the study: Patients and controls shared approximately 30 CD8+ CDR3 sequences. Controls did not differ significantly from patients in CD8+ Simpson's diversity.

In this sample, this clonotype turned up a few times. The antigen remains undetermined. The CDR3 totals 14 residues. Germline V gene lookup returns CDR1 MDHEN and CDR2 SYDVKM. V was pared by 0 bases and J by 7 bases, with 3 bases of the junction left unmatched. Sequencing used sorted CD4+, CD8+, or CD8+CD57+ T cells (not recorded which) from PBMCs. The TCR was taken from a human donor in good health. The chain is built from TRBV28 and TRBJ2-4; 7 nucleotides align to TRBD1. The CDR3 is CASSLWQGDNIQYF. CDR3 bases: TGTGCCAGCAGTTTATGGCAGGGGGATAACATTCAGTACTTC.